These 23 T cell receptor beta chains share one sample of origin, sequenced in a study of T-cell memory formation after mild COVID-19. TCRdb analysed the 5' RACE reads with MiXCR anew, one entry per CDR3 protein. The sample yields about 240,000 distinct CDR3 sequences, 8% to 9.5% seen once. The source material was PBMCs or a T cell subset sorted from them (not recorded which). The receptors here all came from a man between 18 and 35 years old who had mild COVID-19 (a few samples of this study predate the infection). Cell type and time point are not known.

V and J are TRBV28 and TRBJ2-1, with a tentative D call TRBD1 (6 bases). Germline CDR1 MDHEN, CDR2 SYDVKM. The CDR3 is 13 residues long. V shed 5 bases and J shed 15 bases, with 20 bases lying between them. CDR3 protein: CASSPGQILRGFF. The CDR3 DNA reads TGTGCCAGCAGTCCAGGACAGATCCTCCGAGGGTTCTTC.

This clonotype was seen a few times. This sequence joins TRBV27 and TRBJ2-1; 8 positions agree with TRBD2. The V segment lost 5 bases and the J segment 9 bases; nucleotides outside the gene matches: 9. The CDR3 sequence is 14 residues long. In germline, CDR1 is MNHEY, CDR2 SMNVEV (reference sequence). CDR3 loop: CASSTGTRVGEQFF. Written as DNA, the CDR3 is TGTGCCAGCAGTACCGGGACTAGGGTGGGTGAGCAGTTCTTC.

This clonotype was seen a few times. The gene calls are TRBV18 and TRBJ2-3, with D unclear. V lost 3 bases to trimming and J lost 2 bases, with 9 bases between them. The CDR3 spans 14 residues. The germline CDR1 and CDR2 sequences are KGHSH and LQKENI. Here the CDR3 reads CASSPRQLTDTQYF. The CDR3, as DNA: TGTGCCAGCTCACCGAGGCAGCTCACAGATACGCAGTATTTT.

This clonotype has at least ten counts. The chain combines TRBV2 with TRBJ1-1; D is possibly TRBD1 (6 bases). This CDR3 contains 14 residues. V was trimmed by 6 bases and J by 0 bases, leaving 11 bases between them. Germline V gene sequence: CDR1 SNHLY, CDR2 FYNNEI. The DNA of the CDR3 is TGTGCCAGCAGCAGGGACATCATGAACACTGAAGCTTTCTTT. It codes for CASSRDIMNTEAFF.

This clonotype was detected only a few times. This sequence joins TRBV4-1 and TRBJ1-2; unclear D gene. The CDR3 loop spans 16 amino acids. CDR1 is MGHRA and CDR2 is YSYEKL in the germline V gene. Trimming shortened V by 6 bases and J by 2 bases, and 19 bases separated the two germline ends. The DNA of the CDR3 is TGCGCCAGCAGGCGAATTGGGGAGGAAGCCAACTATGGCTACACCTTC. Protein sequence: CASRRIGEEANYGYTF.

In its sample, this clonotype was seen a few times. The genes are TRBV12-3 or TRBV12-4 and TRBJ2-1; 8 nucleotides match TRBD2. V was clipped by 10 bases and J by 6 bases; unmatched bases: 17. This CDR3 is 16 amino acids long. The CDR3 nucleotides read TGTGCCACCCTAGGCCGGGGCCGCGGGGGGATCAATGAGCAGTTCTTC. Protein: CATLGRGRGGINEQFF.

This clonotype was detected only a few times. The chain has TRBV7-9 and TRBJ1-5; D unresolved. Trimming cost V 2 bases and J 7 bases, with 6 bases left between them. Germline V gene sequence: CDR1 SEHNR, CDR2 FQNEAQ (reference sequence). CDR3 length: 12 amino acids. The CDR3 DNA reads TGTGCCAGCAGCTTACCGCAACAGCCCCAGCATTTT. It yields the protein CASSLPQQPQHF. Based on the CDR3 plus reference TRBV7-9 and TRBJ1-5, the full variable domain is DTGVSQNPRHKITKRGQNVTFRCDPISEHNRLYWYRQTLGQGPEFLTYFQNEAQLEKSRLLSDRFSAERPKGSFSTLEIQRTEQGDSAMYLCASSLPQQPQHFGDGTRLSIL.

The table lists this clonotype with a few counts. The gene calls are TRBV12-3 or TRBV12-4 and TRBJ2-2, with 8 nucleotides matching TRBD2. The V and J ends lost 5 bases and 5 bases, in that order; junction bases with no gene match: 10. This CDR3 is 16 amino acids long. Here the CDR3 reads CASSAGGGSGTGELFF. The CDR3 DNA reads TGTGCCAGCAGTGCCGGGGGGGGATCGGGGACCGGGGAGCTGTTTTTT.

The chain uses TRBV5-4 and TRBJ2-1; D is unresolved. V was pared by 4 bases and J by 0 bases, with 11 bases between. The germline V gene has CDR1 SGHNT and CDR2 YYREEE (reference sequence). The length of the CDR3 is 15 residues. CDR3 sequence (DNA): TGTGCCAGCAGCCCATCGACCAGCTCCTACAATGAGCAGTTCTTC. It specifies CASSPSTSSYNEQFF.

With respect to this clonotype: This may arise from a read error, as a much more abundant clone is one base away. The CDR3 sequence is CASSLALGLAVETQYF. CDR3 sequence (DNA): TGCGCCAGCAGCTTGGCCTTGGGGCTAGCCGTCGAGACCCAGTACTTC. This sequence joins TRBV5-1 and TRBJ2-5; TRBD1 or TRBD2 may be the D gene (5 bases each). Between the trimmed V and J ends, which lost 0 bases and 5 bases, there was a span of 17 bases. The CDR3 runs 16 residues. Germline V gives CDR1 SGHRS, CDR2 YFSETQ. Combining the CDR3 with reference TRBV5-1 and TRBJ2-5 gives the whole variable domain KAGVTQTPRYLIKTRGQQVTLSCSPISGHRSVSWYQQTPGQGLQFLFEYFSETQRNKGNFPGRFSGRQFSNSRSEMNVSTLELGDSALYLCASSLALGLAVETQYFGPGTRLLVL.

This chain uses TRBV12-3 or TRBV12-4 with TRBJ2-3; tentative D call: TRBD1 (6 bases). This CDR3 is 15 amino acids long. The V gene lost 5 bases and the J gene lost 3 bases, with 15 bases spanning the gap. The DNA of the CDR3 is TGTGCCAGCAGTCAAGATCAGGGGTGGACAGATACGCAGTATTTT. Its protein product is CASSQDQGWTDTQYF.

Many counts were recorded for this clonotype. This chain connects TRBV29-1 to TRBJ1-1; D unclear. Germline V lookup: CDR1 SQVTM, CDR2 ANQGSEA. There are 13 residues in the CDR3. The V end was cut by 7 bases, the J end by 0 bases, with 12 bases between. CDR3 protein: CSGYKLMNTEAFF. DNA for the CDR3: TGCAGCGGGTATAAGTTGATGAACACTGAAGCTTTCTTT.

CDR3 region: CASSPRDPWAVQYF. For the CDR3, the DNA is TGTGCCAGTAGTCCTCGGGACCCATGGGCGGTGCAGTATTTT. This chain joins TRBV19 and TRBJ2-3, with D perhaps given as TRBD1 or TRBD2 (5 bases each). The CDR3 is 14 residues long. Germline CDR1 and CDR2: LNHDA and SQIVND (reference sequence). V was trimmed by 5 bases and J by 11 bases, leaving 20 bases between them.

CDR3 residues: CASSQDIGPVEQYF. DNA for the CDR3: TGCGCCAGCAGCCAAGATATTGGTCCGGTAGAGCAGTACTTC. The rearrangement joins TRBV4-3 to TRBJ2-7; no clear D gene. The V gene's germline CDR1 is LGHNA and CDR2 YSLEER. There are 14 residues in the CDR3. Between the trimmed V and J ends, which lost 0 bases and 7 bases, there was a span of 13 bases.

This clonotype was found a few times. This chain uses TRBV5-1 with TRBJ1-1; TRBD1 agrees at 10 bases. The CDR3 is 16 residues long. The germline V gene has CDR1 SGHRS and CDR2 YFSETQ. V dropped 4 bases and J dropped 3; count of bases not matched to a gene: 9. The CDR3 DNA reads TGCGCCAGCAGCGCGGGAGACAGGGGGCGCGACACTGAAGCTTTCTTT. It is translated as CASSAGDRGRDTEAFF.

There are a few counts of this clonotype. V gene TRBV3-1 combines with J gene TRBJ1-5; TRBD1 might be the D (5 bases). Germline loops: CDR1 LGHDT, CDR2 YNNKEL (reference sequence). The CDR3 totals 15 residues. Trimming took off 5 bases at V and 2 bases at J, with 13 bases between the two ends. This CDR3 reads CASSGTWGGNQPQHF. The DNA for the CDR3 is TGTGCCAGCAGCGGGACCTGGGGAGGCAATCAGCCCCAGCATTTT.

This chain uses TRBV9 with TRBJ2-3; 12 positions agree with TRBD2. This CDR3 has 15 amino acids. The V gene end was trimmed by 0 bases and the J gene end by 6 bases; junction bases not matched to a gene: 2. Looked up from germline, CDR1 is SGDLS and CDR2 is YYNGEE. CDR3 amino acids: CASSVGLAGGDTQYF. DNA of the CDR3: TGTGCCAGCAGCGTAGGCCTAGCGGGGGGGGATACGCAGTATTTT. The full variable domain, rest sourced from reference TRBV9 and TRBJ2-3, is DSGVTQTPKHLITATGQRVTLRCSPRSGDLSVYWYQQSLDQGLQFLIQYYNGEERAKGNILERFSAQQFPDLHSELNLSSLELGDSALYFCASSVGLAGGDTQYFGPGTRLTVL.

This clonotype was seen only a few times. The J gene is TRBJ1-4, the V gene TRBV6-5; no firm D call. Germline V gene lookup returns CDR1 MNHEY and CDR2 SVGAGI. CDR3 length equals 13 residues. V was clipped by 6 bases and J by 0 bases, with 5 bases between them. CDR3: CASRRTTNEKLFF. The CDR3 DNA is TGTGCCAGCAGACGTACAACTAATGAAAAACTGTTTTTT.

CDR3 in amino acids: CASSQGGMNTEAFF. The CDR3, as DNA: TGCGCCAGCAGCCAAGGAGGGATGAACACTGAAGCTTTCTTT. The chain carries TRBV4-1 and TRBJ1-1; no clear D. Between the trimmed V and J ends, which lost 1 base and 0 bases, there was a span of 6 bases. Per germline, CDR1 MGHRA and CDR2 YSYEKL. This CDR3 contains 14 residues.

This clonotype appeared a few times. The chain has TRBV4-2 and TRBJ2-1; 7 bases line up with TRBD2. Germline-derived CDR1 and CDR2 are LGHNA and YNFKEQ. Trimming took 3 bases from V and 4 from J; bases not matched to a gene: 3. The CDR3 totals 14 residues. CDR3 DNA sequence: TGTGCCAGCAGCCAGGGGGGGGGATACAATGAGCAGTTCTTC. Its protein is CASSQGGGYNEQFF.

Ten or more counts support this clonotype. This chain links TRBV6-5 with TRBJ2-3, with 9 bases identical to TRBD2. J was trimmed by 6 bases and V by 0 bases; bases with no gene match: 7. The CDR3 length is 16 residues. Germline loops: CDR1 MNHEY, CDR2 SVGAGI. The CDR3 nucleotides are TGTGCCAGCAGTTACTCGCCGCGGGGGGGCAGGGATACGCAGTATTTT. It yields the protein CASSYSPRGGRDTQYF.

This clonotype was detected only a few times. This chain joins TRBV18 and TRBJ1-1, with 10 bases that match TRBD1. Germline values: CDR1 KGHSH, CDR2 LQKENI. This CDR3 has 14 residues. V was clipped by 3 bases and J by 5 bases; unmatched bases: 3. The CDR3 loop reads CASSPWDRGTEAFF. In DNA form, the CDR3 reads TGTGCCAGCTCACCCTGGGACAGGGGAACTGAAGCTTTCTTT.

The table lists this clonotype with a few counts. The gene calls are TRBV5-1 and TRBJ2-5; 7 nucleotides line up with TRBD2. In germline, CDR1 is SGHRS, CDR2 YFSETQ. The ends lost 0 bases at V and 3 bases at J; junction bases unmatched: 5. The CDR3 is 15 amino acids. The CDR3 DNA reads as TGCGCCAGCAGCTTGGCAGGGACTATGGAAGAGACCCAGTACTTC. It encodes CASSLAGTMEETQYF.